This TCR beta chain appears in the sequencing data of a study of control samples from healthy donors and cancer patients. Profiling relied on immunoSEQ multiplex PCR, and the TCRdb table lists in-frame clones only, not all of them. The sample contains 170,000 or so clones, over 85% of which appear only once. This CDR3 contains 13 residues. CDR1 and CDR2 from the germline V gene are MDHEN and SYDVKM. Trimming pared 5 bases from V and 2 bases from J, leaving 9 bases between. The sequencing input was blood. The chain recombines TRBV28 with TRBJ1-2, with D maybe TRBD1 (5 bases). This TCR derives from a woman aged 40-49 years in good health. This chain's CDR3 is CASSGHENYGYTF. The CDR3 bases are TGTGCCAGCAGTGGACACGAAAACTATGGCTACACCTTC.